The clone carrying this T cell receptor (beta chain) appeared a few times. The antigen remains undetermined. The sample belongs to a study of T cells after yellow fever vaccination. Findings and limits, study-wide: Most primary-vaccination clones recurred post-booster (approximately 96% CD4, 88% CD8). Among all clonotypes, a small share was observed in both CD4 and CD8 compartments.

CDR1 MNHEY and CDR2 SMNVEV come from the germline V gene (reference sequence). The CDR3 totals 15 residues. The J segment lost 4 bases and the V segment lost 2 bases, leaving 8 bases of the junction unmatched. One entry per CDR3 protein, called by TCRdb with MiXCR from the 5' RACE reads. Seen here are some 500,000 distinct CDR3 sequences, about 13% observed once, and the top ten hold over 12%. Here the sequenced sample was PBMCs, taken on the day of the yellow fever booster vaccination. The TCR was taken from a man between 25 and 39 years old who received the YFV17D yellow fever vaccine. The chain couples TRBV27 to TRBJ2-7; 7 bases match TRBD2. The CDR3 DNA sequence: TGTGCCAGCAGTTTAAAGCCGCGGGAGTCTTACGAGCAGTACTTC. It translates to CASSLKPRESYEQYF.